This TCR beta chain was recovered during a study of Ad26.COV2.S vaccination and SARS-CoV-2 variants. Looked up from germline, CDR1 is MDHEN and CDR2 is SYDVKM. V was shortened by 2 bases and J by 7 bases, with 8 bases between the two germline ends. The length of the CDR3 is 12 residues. This clone was recorded a few times. Measured with immunoSEQ multiplex PCR; TCRdb has only the in-frame clones, and not every one. Of about 180,000 clones in the sample, around 88% were seen once. V is TRBV28 and J is TRBJ1-2; D remains unclear. The sequence came from a human donor who had recovered from COVID-19. The sample in question was peripheral blood, obtained after recovery from COVID-19. The CDR3 DNA reads TGTGCCAGCAGTTTAGGAGGAATTGGCTACACCTTC. Its translation is CASSLGGIGYTF.